The next 22 T cell receptor beta chains were all read from a single sample in a study of CD8 T cells in ankylosing spondylitis. One entry per CDR3 protein results from TCRdb running MiXCR on the 5' RACE reads. Seen here are 200,000 to 300,000 distinct CDR3 sequences, roughly a third observed once, and the top ten hold approximately 4.4%. Sequences were obtained from blood, either unsorted or a sorted T cell fraction (not recorded which). Receptors originate from a male donor with ankylosing spondylitis or in good health (not recorded which).

This rearrangement joins TRBV24-1 to TRBJ2-5; TRBD2 matches 9 bases. The CDR3 contains 15 residues. V shed 1 base, J shed 3 bases, and the junction held 2 bases outside the gene matches. Per germline, CDR1 KGHDR and CDR2 SFDVKD. CDR3 in DNA: TGTGCCACCAGTGATTTTGAGCGGGGGGAAGAGACCCAGTACTTC. Protein product: CATSDFERGEETQYF.

The genes are TRBV10-3 and TRBJ1-1; 7 bases align to TRBD1. J gave up 4 bases and V 4 bases, and 6 bases lay outside the gene matches. Germline CDR1 reads ENHRY; CDR2 reads SYGVKD. CDR3 length equals 14 residues. Written as DNA, the CDR3 is TGTGCCATCAGTGCCAGGGGGATGGGCACTGAAGCTTTCTTT. Translated: CAISARGMGTEAFF.

The chain employs TRBV20-1 and TRBJ1-6; D possibly corresponds to TRBD1 (6 bases). Trimming took off 0 bases at V and 3 bases at J, with 15 bases between the two ends. This CDR3 is 17 amino acids long. CDR1 is DFQATT and CDR2 is SNEGSKA in the germline V gene (reference sequence). CDR3 sequence reads: CSARDRGVILYNSPLHF. The CDR3 nucleotides are TGCAGTGCTAGAGATAGGGGGGTAATTCTCTATAATTCACCCCTCCACTTT.

This rearrangement joins TRBV3-1 to TRBJ2-1; TRBD2 matches 8 bases. CDR3 length equals 15 residues. Germline V gene lookup returns CDR1 LGHDT and CDR2 YNNKEL (reference sequence). V was clipped by 8 bases and J by 5 bases; unmatched bases: 11. The CDR3 DNA is TGTGCCAGCTACGATCCGGGGGGGCCGGACAATGAGCAGTTCTTC. The encoded protein is CASYDPGGPDNEQFF.

The chain uses TRBV20-1 and TRBJ1-4; weak D call: TRBD1 (6 bases). Per the germline V gene, CDR1 is DFQATT and CDR2 is SNEGSKA (reference sequence). The CDR3 is 14 amino acids. Trimming removed 5 bases from V and 3 bases from J, with 13 bases in between. The CDR3 is CSAAQGGSNEKLFF. The CDR3 bases are TGCAGTGCTGCCCAAGGGGGGTCTAATGAAAAACTGTTTTTT.

The V gene is TRBV12-3 or TRBV12-4, the J gene TRBJ2-1, with D unclear. The CDR3 consists of 12 residues. Trimming took off 3 bases at V and 8 bases at J, with 8 bases between the two ends. The CDR3, as DNA: TGTGCCAGCAGTTTGAGAAATTATGAGCAGTTCTTC. It is translated as CASSLRNYEQFF.

This clonotype was recorded a few times. In DNA form, the CDR3 reads TGCAGTGCTAGGGGGGGGAATCTAAGGATTGAGCAGTTCTTC. Translation: CSARGGNLRIEQFF. This chain uses TRBV20-1 with TRBJ2-1, with 7 bases aligning to TRBD2. The germline V gene has CDR1 DFQATT and CDR2 SNEGSKA (reference sequence). Trimming took 3 bases from V and 9 from J; bases not matched to a gene: 11. CDR3 length: 14 residues.

This clonotype was found many times. The gene calls are TRBV12-3 or TRBV12-4 and TRBJ1-1; no firm D call. With 5 bases removed from V and 2 bases from J, the gap between germline ends came to 15 bases. CDR3 size: 15 residues. Here the CDR3 DNA reads TGTGCCAGCAGTGCCCAAACGGCGACAAACACTGAAGCTTTCTTT. This gives the protein CASSAQTATNTEAFF.

DNA for the CDR3: TGTGCCAGCAGCACTAGCAGGGGGGCAGAGACCCAGTACTTC. Translation gives CASSTSRGAETQYF. The V call is TRBV6-1, the J call TRBJ2-5, with D tentatively TRBD1 (7 bases). The CDR3 covers 14 residues. The V gene lost 6 bases and the J gene lost 4 bases, with 15 bases spanning the gap. Germline assignment: CDR1 MNHNS and CDR2 SASEGT.

There are a few counts of this clonotype. The rearrangement joins TRBV20-1 to TRBJ2-7; D is uncertain. CDR3 length: 16 residues. Germline-derived CDR1 and CDR2 are DFQATT and SNEGSKA (reference sequence). Deletions cut 0 bases from V and 1 base from J, with 16 bases between. As DNA, the CDR3 is TGCAGTGCTAGAGATTTTCGTACGACGGTATCCTACGAGCAGTACTTC. Protein sequence: CSARDFRTTVSYEQYF.

This chain links TRBV20-1 with TRBJ2-1; TRBD2 matches 8 bases. The length of the CDR3 is 16 residues. Germline V gene sequence: CDR1 DFQATT, CDR2 SNEGSKA (reference sequence). J gave up 8 bases and V 6 bases, and 18 bases lay outside the gene matches. The CDR3 nucleotides are TGCAGTGCCCCGTCGGTCAGCCGGGGGGGGTTGGATGAGCAGTTCTTC. Its translation is CSAPSVSRGGLDEQFF.

The genes are TRBV28 and TRBJ2-7, with 8 bases identical to TRBD1. This CDR3 region has 15 residues. Trimming took 6 bases from V and 3 from J; bases not matched to a gene: 10. Germline values: CDR1 MDHEN, CDR2 SYDVKM. The CDR3 loop is CASRPRQGNYYEQYF. The CDR3 bases are TGTGCCAGCAGACCTAGACAGGGGAATTACTACGAGCAGTACTTC.

This clonotype appeared a few times. The chain couples TRBV7-6 to TRBJ2-3; a weak D match, TRBD2 (6 bases). CDR3 length: 16 residues. V shed 4 bases and J shed 4 bases, with 18 bases lying between them. From germline, CDR1 is SGHVS and CDR2 FNYEAQ. CDR3 in DNA: TGTGCCAGCAGCTCAGTCCTCTTCGGGGGTGCAGATACGCAGTATTTT. It codes for CASSSVLFGGADTQYF.

The chain links TRBV12-3 or TRBV12-4 to TRBJ1-6, with D possibly being TRBD1 (5 bases). V was cut by 3 bases and J by 15 bases, with 18 bases left in between. The CDR3 is made up of 14 amino acids. The CDR3 nucleotides are TGTGCCAGCAGTTTGGGGACCGTACTGCGGGACCTCCACTTT. It encodes CASSLGTVLRDLHF.

This chain uses TRBV6-5 with TRBJ1-2; D is perhaps TRBD1 (5 bases). Trimming pared 2 bases from V and 3 bases from J, leaving 13 bases between. Germline values: CDR1 MNHEY, CDR2 SVGAGI. This CDR3 has 15 residues. The CDR3 nucleotides read TGTGCCAGCAGTTACGCGTCCCGAGGGGACTATGGCTACACCTTC. Translated: CASSYASRGDYGYTF.

The CDR3: CASSPGRQGLNTEAFF. The CDR3 DNA is TGTGCCAGCAGCCCTGGCCGACAGGGATTGAACACTGAAGCTTTCTTT. This chain joins TRBV28 and TRBJ1-1; 7 nucleotides agree with TRBD1. Germline V CDR1 and CDR2: MDHEN, SYDVKM. V dropped 6 bases and J dropped 0; count of bases not matched to a gene: 10. The CDR3 is 16 residues long. Together with reference TRBV28 and TRBJ1-1, the CDR3 gives the full variable domain: DVKVTQSSRYLVKRTGEKVFLECVQDMDHENMFWYRQDPGLGLRLIYFSYDVKMKEKGDIPEGYSVSREKKERFSLILESASTNQTSMYLCASSPGRQGLNTEAFFGQGTRLTVV.

The CDR3 DNA follows: TGCGCCAGCAGCCAAGAATGGGGCAGCGAAAAACTGTTTTTT. This codes for CASSQEWGSEKLFF. The chain combines TRBV4-1 with TRBJ1-4, with D perhaps TRBD1 (5 bases). Trimming shortened V by 0 bases and J by 8 bases, and 10 bases separated the two germline ends. Germline V gives CDR1 MGHRA, CDR2 YSYEKL. The CDR3 has 14 amino acids.

The genes are TRBV6-1 and TRBJ2-7; perhaps TRBD2 as D (6 bases). Trimming took 10 bases from V and 0 from J, leaving 16 bases between them. The germline CDR1 and CDR2 sequences are MNHNS and SASEGT. The length of the CDR3 is 14 residues. The CDR3 nucleotides read TGTGCCACCAACGGGGGAACGAGCTCCTACGAGCAGTACTTC. Its translation: CATNGGTSSYEQYF.

V gene TRBV20-1 combines with J gene TRBJ2-5; 7 positions match TRBD2. This CDR3 has 13 residues. Trimming at V came to 5 bases and at J to 2 bases, leaving 5 bases not matched to a gene. Germline V lookup: CDR1 DFQATT, CDR2 SNEGSKA (reference sequence). Here the CDR3 reads CSAEQRGQETQYF. The DNA for the CDR3 is TGCAGTGCTGAACAGCGGGGTCAAGAGACCCAGTACTTC.

In this sample, this clonotype turned up a few times. The rearrangement uses TRBV20-1 and TRBJ1-2, with D maybe TRBD1 (6 bases). This CDR3 region has 11 residues. Trimming took 3 bases from V and 7 from J, leaving 9 bases between them. Germline V CDR1 and CDR2: DFQATT, SNEGSKA (reference sequence). The CDR3 DNA reads as TGCAGTGCTAGGTCAGGGGCTGGCTACACCTTC. It codes for CSARSGAGYTF.

This clonotype showed up just a few times. V usage is TRBV27 and J usage is TRBJ1-2, with TRBD1 as a possible D gene (5 bases). This CDR3 contains 13 residues. Trimming took 3 bases from V and 2 from J, leaving 7 bases between them. Germline CDR1 reads MNHEY; CDR2 reads SMNVEV (reference sequence). CDR3 sequence reads: CASSLSGNYGYTF. The CDR3 bases are TGTGCCAGCAGTTTGTCAGGGAACTATGGCTACACCTTC.

The table lists this clonotype with a few counts. The rearrangement uses TRBV20-1 and TRBJ1-6; 9 bases line up with TRBD1. V gave up 6 bases and J gave up 8 bases; unmatched junction bases: 5. This CDR3 spans 13 amino acids. Germline CDR1 and CDR2: DFQATT and SNEGSKA (reference sequence). Written as DNA, the CDR3 is TGCAGTGCAACCAGACAGGGGGATTCACCCCTCCACTTT. This sequence encodes CSATRQGDSPLHF.